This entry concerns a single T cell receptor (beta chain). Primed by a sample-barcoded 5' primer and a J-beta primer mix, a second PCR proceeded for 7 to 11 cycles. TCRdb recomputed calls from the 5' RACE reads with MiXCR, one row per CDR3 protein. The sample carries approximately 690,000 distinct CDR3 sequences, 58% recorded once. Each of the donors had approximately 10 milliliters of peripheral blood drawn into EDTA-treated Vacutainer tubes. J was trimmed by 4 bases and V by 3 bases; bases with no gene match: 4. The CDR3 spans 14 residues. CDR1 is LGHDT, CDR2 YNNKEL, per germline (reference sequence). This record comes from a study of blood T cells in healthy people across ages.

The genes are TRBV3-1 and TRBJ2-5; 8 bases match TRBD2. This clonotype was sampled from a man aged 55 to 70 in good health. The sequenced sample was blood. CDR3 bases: TGTGCCAGCAGCCAGACACTAGCGGCAGAGACCCAGTACTTC. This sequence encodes CASSQTLAAETQYF.